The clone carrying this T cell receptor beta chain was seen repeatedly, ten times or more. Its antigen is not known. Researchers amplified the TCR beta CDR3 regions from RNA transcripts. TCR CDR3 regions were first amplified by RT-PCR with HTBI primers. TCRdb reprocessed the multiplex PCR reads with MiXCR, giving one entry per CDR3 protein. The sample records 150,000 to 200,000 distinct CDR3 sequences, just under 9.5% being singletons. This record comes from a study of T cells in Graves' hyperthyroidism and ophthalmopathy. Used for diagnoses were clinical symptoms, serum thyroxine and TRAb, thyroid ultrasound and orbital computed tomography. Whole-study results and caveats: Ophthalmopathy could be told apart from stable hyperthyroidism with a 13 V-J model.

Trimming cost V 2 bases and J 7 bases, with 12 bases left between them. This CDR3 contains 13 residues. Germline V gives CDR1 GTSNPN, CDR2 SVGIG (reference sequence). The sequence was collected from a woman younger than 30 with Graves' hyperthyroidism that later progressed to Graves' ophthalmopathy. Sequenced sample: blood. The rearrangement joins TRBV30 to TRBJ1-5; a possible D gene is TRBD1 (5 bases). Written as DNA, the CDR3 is TGTGCCTGGAGTTATGGTAGGGGCCAGCCCCAGCATTTT. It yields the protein CAWSYGRGQPQHF.